The clone carrying this TCR beta chain came up many times. Its antigen is as yet unknown. This CDR3 is 14 amino acids long. Germline loops: CDR1 SNHLY, CDR2 FYNNEI. J was trimmed by 8 bases and V by 7 bases; bases with no gene match: 8. This sample stems from a study of T cells after yellow fever vaccination. Findings and caveats of the study: Only a small proportion of the clonotypes turned up in both the CD4 and the CD8 compartments, likely arising from convergent recombination. After the booster, nearly 98% of CD4 and 88% of CD8 primary-response clones were re-detected. In FACS-sorted repertoires, abundant clonotypes from the bulk population could appear as contaminants.

TCR cDNA, made by 5'RACE template switching, carried an added universal primer site and UMIs. TCRdb called the 5' RACE reads again in MiXCR, with one record for every CDR3 protein. Of some 110,000 distinct CDR3 sequences listed, 7.4% are singletons. The sample was CD4+ T cells sorted from PBMCs, taken less than 11 days after the first yellow fever vaccination. J is TRBJ1-2 and V is TRBV2, with 12 bases aligning to TRBD1. The receptor was derived from a man between 18 and 29 years old who received the YFV17D yellow fever vaccine. The CDR3 DNA is TGTGCCAGCAAGGGACAGGGGGCTGTAAAAGGCTACACCTTC. This encodes CASKGQGAVKGYTF.